This T cell receptor (beta chain) was sequenced in a study of shared clonotypes between healthy human individuals. On the study more broadly: The donors, a couple of women and three men, were aged 18 to 49.

The CDR3 is 14 amino acids. The trim removed 4 bases at V and 3 bases at J, leaving 2 bases unmatched. Germline-derived CDR1 and CDR2 are LNHDA and SQIVND (reference sequence). Clones were read by immunoSEQ multiplex PCR, and TCRdb kept only the in-frame ones, dropping some. The data contain about a million clones, roughly 80% of them singletons. This clone came up a few times. As yet, its antigen is unknown. Study outcomes and limitations: Limited genetic and exposure-history diversity came from having few donors. Four donors had around 5.5% of their naive CD4 clonotypes in common. Generation probabilities of non-shared clonotypes were lower (relative to those shared by all four donors).

The chain recombines TRBV19 with TRBJ1-2; TRBD1 matches at 10 bases. This sequence originates from a man younger than 35 in good health. The sequenced sample consisted of memory CD4+ T cells sorted from blood. Subset specified: CD45RA-negative fraction. CDR3 sequence (DNA): TGTGCCAGTAGTAGCGGGACAGGGGACTATGGCTACACCTTC. It codes for CASSSGTGDYGYTF.